This T cell receptor (beta chain) was identified in a study of blood T cell repertoires in COVID-19. Study background: T cells, B-cell-depleted T cells, or PBMCs supplied cDNA or gDNA.

The ends lost 6 bases at V and 2 bases at J; junction bases unmatched: 2. This CDR3 is 13 amino acids long. Per the authors' pipeline: Amplification of reference gene primers was used by the study to estimate nucleated cell counts. The repertoire was sequenced with immunoSEQ multiplex PCR; TCRdb's copy has only in-frame clones and lacks some. V and J calls and clone size are those listed in that table; D and trimming were worked out from the DNA. This sample has about 140,000 clones; 70% to 85% occur once, and the top ten carry 1.5% to 2%. This clonotype was sampled from a woman aged 18-35 years who had been exposed to COVID-19. The specimen was PBMCs or T cells enriched from blood (not recorded which). The chain combines TRBV12-3 or TRBV12-4 with TRBJ2-5; 8 bases are a match to TRBD1. The CDR3 nucleotides are TGTGCCAGCAGGGGGACAGGTCAAGAGACCCAGTACTTC. It yields the protein CASRGTGQETQYF.